The clone carrying this T cell receptor beta chain was counted only a few times. Its target is unknown. These data come from a study of beta chain features in type 1 diabetes. TCRB transcripts that were expressed got sequenced, as all of the isolated RNA had been reverse transcribed. This table comes from immunoSEQ multiplex PCR, and its TCRdb copy is limited to in-frame clones, with some not included. The sample yields about 470,000 clones, about 32% seen once. Study-level points and caveats: Insertions at VDJ junctions were less frequent in type 1 diabetes patients. These patients also deleted more nucleotides at the same junctions.

The receptor's source is a man younger than 35 in good health. The specimen sequenced was naive CD4+ T cells from blood.

The CDR3 here is CASSPDRSRWEQFF. The CDR3 DNA is TGTGCCAGCAGCCCGGACAGGTCTAGATGGGAGCAGTTCTTC. This chain connects TRBV7-2 to TRBJ2-1, with 7 positions matching TRBD1. This CDR3 region has 14 residues. Germline-derived CDR1 and CDR2 are SGHTA and FQGNSA. V gave up 5 bases and J gave up 10 bases; unmatched junction bases: 11.